This entry lists 15 T cell receptor beta chains sequenced from one sample in a study of T cells in localized non-small cell lung cancer. Repertoires were generated with immunoSEQ multiplex PCR, while TCRdb's copy carries only in-frame clones and drops some. The data show about 18,000 clones, with about 80% seen just once and roughly 23% held by the top ten. This specimen consisted of peripheral blood, obtained before any cancer treatment. The receptor set was obtained from a female donor at least 60 years old with stage I lung adenocarcinoma.

The DNA for the CDR3 is TGCGCCAGCAGCCAAGCCGGCAATCAGCCCCAGCATTTT. This encodes CASSQAGNQPQHF. The chain links TRBV4-1 to TRBJ1-5; D is undetermined. Germline-derived CDR1 and CDR2 are MGHRA and YSYEKL. The CDR3 loop spans 13 amino acids. Trimming removed 1 base from V and 2 bases from J, with 3 bases in between.

V and J are TRBV16 and TRBJ2-6; TRBD1 matches at 9 bases. This CDR3 comprises 19 residues. The ends lost 0 bases at V and 2 bases at J; junction bases unmatched: 8. Per the germline V gene, CDR1 is KGHSY and CDR2 is FQNENV. The CDR3 bases are TGTGCCAGCAGCCAATCAGTACAGGGGGCTCGTCCTGGGGCCAACGTCCTGACTTTC. It specifies CASSQSVQGARPGANVLTF.

The table lists this clone with a few counts. This rearrangement joins TRBV19 to TRBJ1-4; 11 bases are shared with TRBD1. The junction had 4 bases not matched to a gene; V was cut back by 4 bases and J by 6 bases. Germline assignment: CDR1 LNHDA and CDR2 SQIVND (reference sequence). The CDR3 is made up of 15 amino acids. The CDR3 sequence: CASSTLGQGDEKLFF. The CDR3 DNA follows: TGTGCCAGTAGTACACTGGGACAGGGGGATGAAAAACTGTTTTTT.

J is TRBJ2-1 and V is TRBV11-3, with a weak D call TRBD2 (5 bases). Germline CDR1 SGHNT, CDR2 YENEEA. Trimming shortened V by 4 bases and J by 6 bases, and 13 bases separated the two germline ends. The CDR3 consists of 14 residues. The DNA for the CDR3 is TGTGCCAGCAGCTCGGGGTACACGTCCAATGAGCAGTTCTTC. Its translation is CASSSGYTSNEQFF.

This rearrangement joins TRBV19 to TRBJ1-2; weak D call: TRBD1 (5 bases). V was pared by 11 bases and J by 5 bases, with 18 bases between. CDR3 size: 13 residues. Germline lookup yields CDR1 LNHDA and CDR2 SQIVND (reference sequence). CDR3 protein: CASHPGQGYGYTF. The CDR3 bases are TGTGCCTCACACCCGGGTCAGGGATATGGCTACACCTTC.

V is TRBV7-2 and J is TRBJ1-2; 9 bases map to TRBD1. V gave up 5 bases and J gave up 3 bases; unmatched junction bases: 7. The CDR3 loop spans 15 amino acids. Germline V gene data show CDR1 as SGHTA and CDR2 as FQGNSA. The CDR3 region is CASSLPQGADYGYTF. The CDR3, as DNA: TGTGCCAGCAGCCTACCACAGGGGGCGGACTATGGCTACACCTTC.

The chain employs TRBV5-1 and TRBJ2-5; tentative D call: TRBD1 (6 bases). This CDR3 has 18 residues. The V end was cut by 1 base, the J end by 5 bases, with 24 bases between. Germline values: CDR1 SGHRS, CDR2 YFSETQ. This CDR3 is CASSLTPTGRGFQETQYF. In nucleotides, the CDR3 is TGCGCCAGCAGCTTGACCCCGACAGGAAGGGGATTTCAGGAGACCCAGTACTTC.

The chain employs TRBV7-6 and TRBJ2-1; unclear D gene. The CDR3 is 17 amino acids. Looked up from germline, CDR1 is SGHVS and CDR2 is FNYEAQ. V was pared by 0 bases and J by 0 bases, with 12 bases between. CDR3 DNA sequence: TGTGCCAGCAGCTTAGCGGGTGTTTTCAGCTCCTACAATGAGCAGTTCTTC. Translating it yields CASSLAGVFSSYNEQFF.

V gene TRBV6-4 combines with J gene TRBJ2-7; D is perhaps TRBD2 (5 bases). Deletions cut 3 bases from V and 4 bases from J, with 10 bases between. Germline CDR1 reads MRHNA; CDR2 reads SNTAGT. The CDR3 consists of 13 residues. CDR3 DNA sequence: TGTGCCAGCAGTGAGGAGGTGGGGTACGAGCAGTACTTC. Encoded protein: CASSEEVGYEQYF.

The chain is built from TRBV5-1 and TRBJ1-1; D call uncertain. The germline CDR1 and CDR2 sequences are SGHRS and YFSETQ. There are 14 residues in the CDR3. V lost 4 bases and J 0 bases, leaving 10 bases between the germline ends. The CDR3 region has the DNA TGCGCCAGCAGCCCTGACCGTGTGAACACTGAAGCTTTCTTT. It yields the protein CASSPDRVNTEAFF.

V is TRBV19 and J is TRBJ2-6, with D perhaps matching TRBD1 (5 bases). Germline values: CDR1 LNHDA, CDR2 SQIVND (reference sequence). V was pared by 5 bases and J by 0 bases, with 11 bases between. This CDR3 has 16 amino acids. In nucleotides, the CDR3 is TGTGCCAGTAGTGACCGTCAGGGCTCTGGGGCCAACGTCCTGACTTTC. It translates to CASSDRQGSGANVLTF.

The V call is TRBV15, the J call TRBJ1-1; possible D gene TRBD1, 5 bases. V shed 1 base and J shed 2 bases, with 14 bases lying between them. The CDR3 spans 16 residues. Germline V gene data show CDR1 as LNHNV and CDR2 as YYDKDF (reference sequence). The CDR3 sequence is CATSRVQGGVNTEAFF. The CDR3 nucleotides are TGTGCCACCAGCAGAGTTCAGGGAGGGGTCAACACTGAAGCTTTCTTT.

This clone was seen only once. This chain joins TRBV5-4 and TRBJ2-3, with 8 bases lining up with TRBD1. Germline CDR1 SGHNT, CDR2 YYREEE (reference sequence). Trimming cost V 4 bases and J 6 bases; bases outside gene matches: 7. The CDR3 is 14 residues long. The CDR3 region has the DNA TGTGCCAGCAGCCCAGCCTACAGGGGGGATACGCAGTATTTT. Protein sequence: CASSPAYRGDTQYF.

The table lists this clone with a few counts. The V call is TRBV9, the J call TRBJ1-1; D uncertain. Germline CDR1 SGDLS, CDR2 YYNGEE. The CDR3 runs 14 residues. V shed 4 bases and J shed 5 bases, with 15 bases lying between them. The CDR3: CASSPQLGGTEAFF. DNA for the CDR3: TGTGCCAGCAGCCCACAGTTAGGCGGAACTGAAGCTTTCTTT.

The chain links TRBV30 to TRBJ2-7; 8 bases agree with TRBD1. The V and J ends lost 2 bases and 6 bases, in that order; junction bases with no gene match: 9. The V gene's germline CDR1 is GTSNPN and CDR2 SVGIG (reference sequence). The CDR3 runs to 14 residues. The CDR3 is CAWSNQGASSEQYF. Here the CDR3 DNA reads TGTGCCTGGAGTAATCAGGGGGCCAGCAGCGAGCAGTACTTC.